The 16 T cell receptor beta chains in this list originate from one sample, sequenced in a study of T cells in localized non-small cell lung cancer (TCRdb year 2020). The method was the immunoSEQ multiplex PCR assay. This is the immuneACCESS table as TCRdb keeps it, with only in-frame sequences that have V and J called. A part of the clones is gone; compared with another copy, unresolved V genes explain less than half, and the rest is unexplained. The sample table shows roughly 64,000 clones, and roughly 80% are seen once. Clones ranked in the top ten supply just over 4.5% of the sample. The sample was PBMCs, taken before any cancer treatment. These receptors were collected from a man between 40 and 70 years old with stage II lung adenocarcinoma.

In regard to this clone: Relative to the germline gene, one junction end is altered; a read error may explain this. The V and J genes are TRBV11-3 and TRBJ2-7; a weak D match, TRBD2 (5 bases). Germline CDR1 SGHNT, CDR2 YENEEA. The CDR3 consists of 15 residues. This chain's CDR3 is CASSLERGSAFEKYF. The CDR3 DNA is TGTGCCAGCAGCTTAGAACGGGGAAGTGCCTTCGAGAAGTACTTC.

This clone was seen once. V gene TRBV7-6 combines with J gene TRBJ1-6; 8 nucleotides agree with TRBD1. Per germline, CDR1 SGHVS and CDR2 FNYEAQ. Trimming cost V 10 bases and J 6 bases; bases outside gene matches: 5. CDR3 length: 13 amino acids. CDR3 sequence (DNA): TGTGCCACCCCTACAGGGGGTAATTCACCCCTCCACTTT. It specifies CATPTGGNSPLHF. Based on the CDR3 plus reference TRBV7-6 and TRBJ1-6, the full variable domain is GAGVSQSPRYKVTKRGQDVALRCDPISGHVSLYWYRQALGQGPEFLTYFNYEAQQDKSGLPNDRFSAERPEGSISTLTIQRTEQRDSAMYRCATPTGGNSPLHFGNGTRLTVT.

V and J are TRBV13 and TRBJ1-2; weak D call: TRBD1 (5 bases). The CDR3 runs to 16 residues. Germline V gives CDR1 PRHDT, CDR2 FYEKMQ (reference sequence). Trimming pared 5 bases from V and 4 bases from J, leaving 20 bases between. The CDR3 is CASSPTGADELYGYTF. CDR3 DNA sequence: TGTGCCAGCAGCCCTACCGGGGCAGACGAACTCTATGGCTACACCTTC.

The rearrangement links TRBV7-3 to TRBJ2-3; 12 positions match TRBD2. CDR1 and CDR2 from the germline V gene are SGHTA and FQGTGA. Trimming cost V 5 bases and J 6 bases; bases outside gene matches: 9. The CDR3 has 16 residues. This CDR3 reads CASSPSSGRAFDTQYF. The CDR3 nucleotides are TGTGCCAGCAGCCCGTCTAGCGGGAGGGCCTTCGATACGCAGTATTTT.

V gene TRBV6-6 combines with J gene TRBJ1-1; D gene ambiguous. The CDR3 runs 14 residues. From germline, CDR1 is MNHNY and CDR2 SVGAGI (reference sequence). V gave up 6 bases and J gave up 4 bases, with 15 bases separating them. For the CDR3, the DNA is TGTGCCAGCAGAGAGACGGGCATCGGCACTGAAGCTTTCTTT. Its protein product is CASRETGIGTEAFF.

In its sample, this clone was seen a few times. This chain links TRBV4-3 with TRBJ2-2, with no clear D. CDR3 length equals 13 residues. The V end was cut by 0 bases, the J end by 2 bases, with 1 base between. Germline V CDR1 and CDR2: LGHNA, YSLEER. Here the CDR3 DNA reads TGCGCCAGCAGCCAAGATAACACCGGGGAGCTGTTTTTT. Translating it yields CASSQDNTGELFF.

The chain uses TRBV7-9 and TRBJ2-6, with TRBD1 matching 7 bases. V dropped 4 bases and J dropped 0; count of bases not matched to a gene: 9. Germline V gives CDR1 SEHNR, CDR2 FQNEAQ (reference sequence). The CDR3 is made up of 18 amino acids. CDR3 region: CASSWAGTAVSGANVLTF. CDR3 nucleotide sequence: TGTGCCAGCAGCTGGGCCGGGACAGCGGTCTCTGGGGCCAACGTCCTGACTTTC.

This clone was picked up one time. The chain has TRBV18 and TRBJ1-1; D perhaps matches TRBD1 (5 bases). The germline V gene encodes CDR1 KGHSH and CDR2 LQKENI. The V gene lost 4 bases and the J gene lost 1 base, with 10 bases spanning the gap. The CDR3 totals 14 residues. The CDR3 is CASSLMTANTEAFF. The CDR3, as DNA: TGTGCCAGCTCACTTATGACAGCGAACACTGAAGCTTTCTTT.

V is TRBV5-1 and J is TRBJ2-3; D unclear. V lost 0 bases, J lost 4 bases, and 9 bases lay in between. The germline V gene encodes CDR1 SGHRS and CDR2 YFSETQ. The CDR3 has 14 residues. The CDR3 DNA reads TGCGCCAGCAGCTTGGCCAGGCTAGCAGATACGCAGTATTTT. This codes for CASSLARLADTQYF.

The chain carries TRBV14 and TRBJ2-2; the D gene is possibly TRBD1 (6 bases). The ends were cut back, 4 bases at V and 8 bases at J, with 11 bases in the middle. Germline loops: CDR1 SGHDN, CDR2 FVKESK. This CDR3 spans 13 amino acids. CDR3: CASSPFGTGELFF. Here the CDR3 DNA reads TGTGCCAGCAGCCCTTTTGGGACAGGGGAGCTGTTTTTT.

CDR3 sequence: CASSFDRESYNEQFF. In DNA, the CDR3 is TGTGCCAGCAGCTTTGACCGGGAGTCATACAATGAGCAGTTCTTC. The rearrangement links TRBV5-6 to TRBJ2-1; a possible D gene is TRBD2 (6 bases). V lost 2 bases, J lost 4 bases, and 13 bases lay in between. This CDR3 has 15 residues. Per germline, CDR1 SGHDT and CDR2 YYEEEE.

This rearrangement joins TRBV19 to TRBJ1-1, with D unclear. The CDR3 covers 14 residues. Germline V gives CDR1 LNHDA, CDR2 SQIVND (reference sequence). V dropped 4 bases and J dropped 2 bases, with 11 bases sitting between them. The CDR3 DNA is TGTGCCAGTAGTAGGAGAGAAGCCAACACTGAAGCTTTCTTT. Translating gives CASSRREANTEAFF.

This clone has a handful of counts. The CDR3 spells CAISERPNTEAFF. The CDR3 nucleotides read TGTGCCATCAGTGAGCGACCGAACACTGAAGCTTTCTTT. V gene TRBV10-3 combines with J gene TRBJ1-1; D unresolved. Trimming removed 2 bases at V and 1 base at J, with 5 bases between. Germline V gene lookup returns CDR1 ENHRY and CDR2 SYGVKD. This CDR3 is 13 amino acids long.

This chain links TRBV7-2 with TRBJ2-4, with D perhaps matching TRBD1 (6 bases). Trimming pared 1 base from V and 13 bases from J, leaving 17 bases between. The germline V gene has CDR1 SGHTA and CDR2 FQGNSA. This CDR3 spans 14 amino acids. Here the CDR3 DNA reads TGTGCCAGCAGCTTAGGTCAGGGGCGTCGATCACAGTACTTC. It encodes CASSLGQGRRSQYF. Filled out from reference TRBV7-2 and TRBJ2-4, the complete variable domain reads GAGVSQSPSNKVTEKGKDVELRCDPISGHTALYWYRQSLGQGLEFLIYFQGNSAPDKSGLPSDRFSAERTGGSVSTLTIQRTQQEDSAVYLCASSLGQGRRSQYFGAGTRLSVL.

V usage is TRBV2 and J usage is TRBJ2-1; D remains ambiguous. CDR3 length equals 12 residues. V was pared by 7 bases and J by 9 bases, with 13 bases between. The germline gives CDR1 SNHLY, CDR2 FYNNEI. This CDR3 reads CASTSLETEQFF. In nucleotides, the CDR3 is TGTGCCAGCACCTCCCTGGAAACTGAGCAGTTCTTC.

The chain carries TRBV30 and TRBJ1-1; 7 bases agree with TRBD1. The V gene's germline CDR1 is GTSNPN and CDR2 SVGIG (reference sequence). CDR3 length: 14 amino acids. The trim removed 4 bases at V and 0 bases at J, leaving 5 bases unmatched. The DNA for the CDR3 is TGTGCCTGGACCCGGACAGGCGTGAACACTGAAGCTTTCTTT. As protein: CAWTRTGVNTEAFF. Based on the CDR3 plus reference TRBV30 and TRBJ1-1, the full variable domain is SQTIHQWPATLVQPVGSPLSLECTVEGTSNPNLYWYRQAAGRGLQLLFYSVGIGQISSEVPQNLSASRPQDRQFILSSKKLLLSDSGFYLCAWTRTGVNTEAFFGQGTRLTVV.